This T cell receptor beta chain came from a study of monozygotic twins with inflammatory bowel disease. Each CDR3 protein gets one entry in TCRdb, which reprocessed the 5' RACE reads and gives no DNA. This sample's table reports around 370,000 distinct CDR3 sequences. The CDR3 totals 12 residues. From germline, CDR1 is DFQATT and CDR2 SNEGSKA (reference sequence). For every donor, one blood sample of about 2.5 ml was drawn. Sequencing was carried out using blood. The TCR sequence derives from a human donor with ulcerative colitis or Crohn's disease, or a healthy co-twin of an affected twin (not recorded which). The chain combines TRBV20-1 with TRBJ2-5; TCRdb's assignment of TRBD2 cannot be checked, as there is no DNA. CDR3 in amino acids: CSAWTSKETQYF.